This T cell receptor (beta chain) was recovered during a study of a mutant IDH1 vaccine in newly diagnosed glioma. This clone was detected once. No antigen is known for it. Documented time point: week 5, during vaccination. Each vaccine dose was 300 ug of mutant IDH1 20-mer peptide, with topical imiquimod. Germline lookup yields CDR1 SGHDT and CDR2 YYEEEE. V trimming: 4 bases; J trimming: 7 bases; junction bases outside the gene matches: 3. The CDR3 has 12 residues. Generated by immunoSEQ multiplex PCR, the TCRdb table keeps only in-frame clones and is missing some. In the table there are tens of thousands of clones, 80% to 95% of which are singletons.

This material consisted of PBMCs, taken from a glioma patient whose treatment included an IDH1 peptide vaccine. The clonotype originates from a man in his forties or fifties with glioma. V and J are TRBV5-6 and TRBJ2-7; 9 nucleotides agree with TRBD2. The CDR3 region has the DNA TGTGCCAGCAGCCTCGGACTAGCGGAGCAGTACTTC. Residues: CASSLGLAEQYF.